This T cell receptor beta chain was sequenced during a study of blood T cell repertoires in COVID-19. Study as a whole: Samples representing acute and convalescent COVID-19 were sourced from the United States, Italy and Spain.

Per the original methods: Estimation of nucleated cell counts was performed using reference gene primer amplification. TCRdb's table, derived via immunoSEQ multiplex PCR, lists solely in-frame clones and lacks some. The DNA was the basis for D and trimming; V, J and clone size are from that table. The sample holds around 170,000 clones, approximately 79% seen once. The ends lost 6 bases at V and 5 bases at J; junction bases unmatched: 9. This CDR3 comprises 14 residues. Germline V gives CDR1 MNHEY, CDR2 SMNVEV (reference sequence). The gene calls are TRBV27 and TRBJ2-5; 7 positions agree with TRBD2. Input material: peripheral blood. This TCR was sampled from a woman over 75 with acute or convalescent COVID-19. This CDR3 reads CASSLNSGTETQYF. In nucleotides, the CDR3 is TGTGCCAGCAGCCTGAACAGCGGGACGGAGACCCAGTACTTC.